The next 20 T cell receptor beta chains were all read from a single sample in a study of blood T cells in healthy people across ages. PCR was performed a second time for roughly 7 to 11 cycles using a sample-barcoded 5' primer and a J-beta primer mix. MiXCR, applied by TCRdb to the 5' RACE reads, yields one record per CDR3 protein. The table lists 800,000 to 950,000 distinct CDR3 sequences, under 35% of them singletons. These same records also appear under a second study, on T cells of mothers and their children.

The sample taken for sequencing was blood. The source is a woman in her forties in good health.

In DNA form, the CDR3 reads TGTGCCAGCAGCGCTGGGAGGGTGGGGAACACTGAAGCTTTCTTT. It encodes CASSAGRVGNTEAFF. The rearrangement links TRBV7-8 to TRBJ1-1; no reliable D call. The ends were cut back, 5 bases at V and 1 base at J, with 14 bases in the middle. Germline V gene data show CDR1 as SGHVS and CDR2 as FQNEAQ. The CDR3 runs 15 residues.

This clonotype has a handful of counts. This chain uses TRBV18 with TRBJ1-1; D remains unclear. The CDR3 is 14 amino acids. The V gene's germline CDR1 is KGHSH and CDR2 LQKENI. Trimming removed 2 bases from V and 0 bases from J, with 7 bases in between. CDR3 in DNA: TGTGCCAGCTCACCAAGGTCGATGAACACTGAAGCTTTCTTT. Its protein product is CASSPRSMNTEAFF.

This rearrangement joins TRBV28 to TRBJ2-1, with 8 bases that match TRBD1. V shed 2 bases and J 3 bases; nucleotides not matched to a gene: 3. There are 15 residues in the CDR3. Germline V CDR1 and CDR2: MDHEN, SYDVKM. The CDR3 loop is CASSLQGADYNEQFF. The CDR3 bases are TGTGCCAGCAGTTTACAGGGGGCGGACTACAATGAGCAGTTCTTC.

The chain couples TRBV7-9 to TRBJ1-2, with 9 positions matching TRBD1. This CDR3 has 14 amino acids. Germline assignment: CDR1 SEHNR and CDR2 FQNEAQ (reference sequence). V gave up 6 bases and J gave up 6 bases; unmatched junction bases: 8. CDR3 nucleotides: TGTGCCAGCAGACGGACAGGGGAGGAGAATGGCTACACCTTC. It encodes CASRRTGEENGYTF. Full variable domain (rest looked up from reference TRBV7-9 and TRBJ1-2): DTGVSQNPRHKITKRGQNVTFRCDPISEHNRLYWYRQTLGQGPEFLTYFQNEAQLEKSRLLSDRFSAERPKGSFSTLEIQRTEQGDSAMYLCASRRTGEENGYTFGSGTRLTVV.

This chain joins TRBV3-1 and TRBJ1-3, with a tentative D call TRBD1 (6 bases). From germline, CDR1 is LGHDT and CDR2 YNNKEL (reference sequence). This CDR3 comprises 15 residues. The ends were cut back, 4 bases at V and 2 bases at J, with 12 bases in the middle. CDR3 amino acids: CASSRQAGAGNTIYF. For the CDR3, the DNA is TGTGCCAGCAGCCGCCAGGCAGGGGCTGGAAACACCATATATTTT.

This clonotype was picked up a small number of times. The V and J genes are TRBV5-1 and TRBJ2-1; 9 bases line up with TRBD1. The V and J ends lost 5 bases and 8 bases, in that order; junction bases with no gene match: 11. The CDR3 spans 15 residues. Germline CDR1 and CDR2: SGHRS and YFSETQ. For the CDR3, the DNA is TGCGCCAGCAGGCGCCCGGGACAGGGTCCCGATGAGCAGTTCTTC. The encoded protein is CASRRPGQGPDEQFF.

This clonotype appeared a few times. The V gene is TRBV7-2, the J gene TRBJ2-1; D may be TRBD1 (5 bases). Germline V gene lookup returns CDR1 SGHTA and CDR2 FQGNSA. Trimming stripped 3 bases from V and 5 bases from J, with 23 bases between. The CDR3 extends over 18 amino acids. CDR3 protein: CASSFPEVRGWGDNEQFF. The CDR3, as DNA: TGTGCCAGCAGCTTCCCTGAAGTTAGGGGATGGGGTGACAATGAGCAGTTCTTC. Supplemented by reference TRBV7-2 and TRBJ2-1, the full variable domain reads GAGVSQSPSNKVTEKGKDVELRCDPISGHTALYWYRQSLGQGLEFLIYFQGNSAPDKSGLPSDRFSAERTGGSVSTLTIQRTQQEDSAVYLCASSFPEVRGWGDNEQFFGPGTRLTVL.

The chain couples TRBV20-1 to TRBJ1-6; D might be TRBD1 (5 bases). Trimming took off 3 bases at V and 6 bases at J, with 12 bases between the two ends. CDR1 and CDR2 (germline): DFQATT, SNEGSKA (reference sequence). The CDR3 is 14 residues long. The CDR3 sequence is CSASIQGGNSPLHF. The CDR3 nucleotides read TGCAGTGCTAGCATCCAGGGAGGTAATTCACCCCTCCACTTT.

This chain uses TRBV7-2 with TRBJ2-1; D is undetermined. Looked up from germline, CDR1 is SGHTA and CDR2 is FQGNSA. Trimming removed 5 bases at V and 2 bases at J, with 13 bases between. This CDR3 region has 15 residues. The CDR3: CASSQSAGPYNEQFF. As DNA, the CDR3 is TGTGCCAGCAGCCAGTCCGCCGGCCCCTACAATGAGCAGTTCTTC.

This rearrangement joins TRBV12-5 to TRBJ2-1; TRBD2 matches 9 bases. Per germline, CDR1 LGHNT and CDR2 FRNRAP. The V and J ends lost 7 bases and 7 bases, in that order; junction bases with no gene match: 5. The CDR3 covers 13 residues. The chain's CDR3 is CASAYSGGNEQFF. The CDR3 region has the DNA TGTGCTAGTGCTTACAGCGGGGGGAATGAGCAGTTCTTC.

This chain links TRBV3-1 with TRBJ2-3, with D perhaps matching TRBD1 or TRBD2 (5 bases each). Germline-derived CDR1 and CDR2 are LGHDT and YNNKEL (reference sequence). Trimming took 4 bases from V and 6 from J, leaving 17 bases between them. CDR3 size: 15 residues. The CDR3 DNA follows: TGTGCCAGCAGCCTAGACGGGGCCCCAAGGGATACGCAGTATTTT. Translating it yields CASSLDGAPRDTQYF.

As to this clonotype: This may arise from a read error, as a much more abundant clone is one base away. The rearrangement uses TRBV28 and TRBJ2-4, with 13 bases that match TRBD2. V was pared by 3 bases and J by 13 bases, with 15 bases of the junction left unmatched. Germline V lookup: CDR1 MDHEN, CDR2 SYDVKM. The CDR3 is 17 residues long. CDR3 sequence (DNA): TGTGCCAGCAGTTTCCCCGGACTAGCGGGGGCCCACAATGAGCAGTACTTC. The encoded protein is CASSFPGLAGAHNEQYF.

Ten or more counts support this clonotype. The junction and the germline gene differ at one end; a read error may be behind it. The chain employs TRBV15 and TRBJ2-1; D ambiguous. Germline assignment: CDR1 LNHNV and CDR2 YYDKDF (reference sequence). CDR3 length equals 11 residues. The CDR3: CATSGYHEQFF. CDR3 nucleotides: TGTGCCACCAGCGGCTACCATGAGCAGTTCTTC.

This CDR3 reads CASSRLRQGSYEQYF. The DNA for the CDR3 is TGTGCCAGCAGCCGCCTAAGACAGGGGTCCTACGAGCAGTACTTC. The chain combines TRBV14 with TRBJ2-7; 8 bases agree with TRBD1. This CDR3 region has 15 residues. The germline V gene encodes CDR1 SGHDN and CDR2 FVKESK. With V trimmed by 4 bases and J by 1 base, 6 bases remained unmatched. Using reference TRBV14 and TRBJ2-7 for the parts outside the CDR3, the full variable domain is EAGVTQFPSHSVIEKGQTVTLRCDPISGHDNLYWYRRVMGKEIKFLLHFVKESKQDESGMPNNRFLAERTGGTYSTLKVQPAELEDSGVYFCASSRLRQGSYEQYFGPGTRLTVT.

This sequence joins TRBV15 and TRBJ1-2; D is unresolved. The CDR3 is made up of 15 amino acids. Germline CDR1 and CDR2: LNHNV and YYDKDF (reference sequence). With 1 base removed from V and 1 base from J, the gap between germline ends came to 10 bases. This CDR3 is CATSRGADNNYGYTF. DNA of the CDR3: TGTGCCACCAGCAGAGGAGCAGATAATAACTATGGCTACACCTTC.

This clonotype was counted a few times. The chain combines TRBV7-3 with TRBJ2-7; no firm D call. Per germline, CDR1 SGHTA and CDR2 FQGTGA. CDR3 length equals 16 residues. V gave up 5 bases and J gave up 6 bases, with 23 bases separating them. The CDR3 reads CASSALLRATVGEQYF. CDR3 coding DNA: TGTGCCAGCAGCGCCCTACTCCGGGCCACCGTCGGCGAGCAGTACTTC.

This chain connects TRBV18 to TRBJ1-1; possibly TRBD1 for D (6 bases). The CDR3 is 15 amino acids. The V gene's germline CDR1 is KGHSH and CDR2 LQKENI. V shed 0 bases and J shed 0 bases, with 8 bases lying between them. CDR3 sequence reads: CASSPPTGLNTEAFF. CDR3 nucleotide sequence: TGTGCCAGCTCACCACCGACAGGATTGAACACTGAAGCTTTCTTT.

This clonotype was detected a few times. This chain uses TRBV20-1 with TRBJ1-5; no definite D call. V was shortened by 1 base and J by 7 bases, with 17 bases between the two germline ends. The CDR3 sequence is 15 residues long. CDR1 is DFQATT, CDR2 SNEGSKA, per germline (reference sequence). CDR3 DNA: TGCAGTGCTAGAGGTCAAGGGAGGGCGGGACAGCCCCAGCATTTT. This sequence encodes CSARGQGRAGQPQHF.

This clonotype has at least ten counts. This chain links TRBV6-2 or TRBV6-3 with TRBJ1-6; tentative D call: TRBD1 (5 bases). The V gene's germline CDR1 is MNHEY and CDR2 SVGEGT. Trimming took off 7 bases at V and 8 bases at J, with 18 bases between the two ends. The length of the CDR3 is 15 residues. The CDR3, as DNA: TGTGCCAGCACCTACAGGCCGGCGGCACATTCACCCCTCCACTTT. Translation: CASTYRPAAHSPLHF.

This clonotype came up a few times. For the CDR3, the DNA is TGCGCCAGCAGCCAAGATCCGGAAGGCAACTTTAACTATGGCTACACCTTC. Translating gives CASSQDPEGNFNYGYTF. V is TRBV4-3 and J is TRBJ1-2; no definite D call. Deletions cut 0 bases from V and 1 base from J, with 15 bases between. The CDR3 contains 17 residues. Germline-derived CDR1 and CDR2 are LGHNA and YSLEER.